The sequence of this TCR beta chain was determined in a study of breast tumors, draining lymph nodes, adjacent tissues. Study observations and caveats: Tumor repertoires ranked between lymph nodes and nontumor tissue in diversity, with V and J gene preferences. Luminal-like breast cancer showed significantly greater tumor-nontumor repertoire similarity than basal-like breast cancer did. Findings are consistent with lymph node origin and intratumoral expansion of most tumor T cells. That most tumor T cells come from lymph nodes remained unproven.

TCRdb re-called the multiplex PCR reads through MiXCR, storing one row per CDR3 protein. The table has around 140,000 distinct CDR3 sequences, 20% to 25% seen once; the top ten hold roughly 2.7%. This clonotype was counted many times. Its target is not known. Samples came from axillary lymph nodes draining the breast cancer. Deletions cut 3 bases from V and 1 base from J, with 11 bases between. The CDR3 is 14 amino acids. Germline V gene data show CDR1 as SGHRS and CDR2 as YFSETQ. The sample taken for sequencing was axillary lymph node tissue. The chain is built from TRBV5-1 and TRBJ2-7; D is uncertain. This clonotype was sampled from a female donor with breast cancer. Some clones in this sample may be carry-over from other donors' samples. The DNA for the CDR3 is TGCGCCAGCAGCTCCCTTTCTCATTCCTACGAGCAGTACTTC. Its protein product is CASSSLSHSYEQYF.